The 12 T cell receptor beta chains given below trace back to one sample, sequenced in a study of blood T cell repertoires in COVID-19 (dated by TCRdb to 2020 to 2021). Library generation was performed with the immunoSEQ multiplex PCR assay. Here the immuneACCESS table is served through TCRdb, limited to in-frame sequences with V and J called. Missing clones are a known gap in these copies; in checked studies unresolved V genes cover under half, and the rest lacks a known reason. Across this sample there are 90,000 to 120,000 clones, with around nine tenths seen only once. 5% to 7% of the sample is in the top ten clones. Input material: peripheral blood. The receptors come from a man aged 65-85 years with acute or convalescent COVID-19.

The chain has TRBV12-3 or TRBV12-4 and TRBJ2-7; tentative D call: TRBD1 (6 bases). Trimming shortened V by 2 bases and J by 7 bases, and 12 bases separated the two germline ends. CDR3 length: 13 residues. CDR3 bases: TGTGCCAGCAGTTTAAACAGGGCTGGGGAGCAGTACTTC. This encodes CASSLNRAGEQYF.

The V and J genes are TRBV28 and TRBJ2-7; 9 bases map to TRBD1. The CDR3 runs 14 residues. Germline V gene data show CDR1 as MDHEN and CDR2 as SYDVKM. The junction had 5 bases not matched to a gene; V was cut back by 4 bases and J by 4 bases. CDR3 region: CASSSGTGNYEQYF. CDR3 in DNA: TGTGCCAGCAGTTCCGGGACAGGGAATTACGAGCAGTACTTC.

The chain has TRBV27 and TRBJ2-2; 8 nucleotides match TRBD1. This CDR3 contains 18 residues. The V and J ends lost 7 bases and 0 bases, in that order; junction bases with no gene match: 13. The germline V gene encodes CDR1 MNHEY and CDR2 SMNVEV (reference sequence). The CDR3 is CASKKSGGQVTNTGELFF. The DNA for the CDR3 is TGTGCCAGCAAGAAATCAGGGGGACAGGTGACGAACACCGGGGAGCTGTTTTTT.

The chain joins TRBV4-1 to TRBJ2-5, with TRBD2 matching 8 bases. This CDR3 region has 16 residues. The junction had 19 bases not matched to a gene; V was cut back by 11 bases and J by 5 bases. The V gene's germline CDR1 is MGHRA and CDR2 YSYEKL. As DNA, the CDR3 is TGCGCCCCCAGCCAACAACATTCGGGGGGGGGTGAGACCCAGTACTTC. It translates to CAPSQQHSGGGETQYF.

This chain joins TRBV9 and TRBJ2-7, with 7 nucleotides matching TRBD1. The CDR3 has 19 residues. Germline V lookup: CDR1 SGDLS, CDR2 YYNGEE. J was trimmed by 6 bases and V by 0 bases; bases with no gene match: 21. In DNA, the CDR3 is TGTGCCAGCAGCGTAGGCATACAGGGGAGCATCGGGACCACTTCCGAGCAGTACTTC. This gives the protein CASSVGIQGSIGTTSEQYF.

The chain couples TRBV19 to TRBJ2-5; weak D call: TRBD2 (5 bases). The germline V gene has CDR1 LNHDA and CDR2 SQIVND (reference sequence). The CDR3 spans 14 residues. With 2 bases removed from V and 2 bases from J, the gap between germline ends came to 9 bases. CDR3 region: CASSIFGEQETQYF. In nucleotides, the CDR3 is TGTGCCAGTAGTATATTTGGGGAGCAAGAGACCCAGTACTTC.

The chain has TRBV5-1 and TRBJ1-1; 10 bases are a match to TRBD1. CDR3 length: 14 residues. CDR1 and CDR2 (germline): SGHRS, YFSETQ. With V trimmed by 4 bases and J by 5 bases, 5 bases remained unmatched. In DNA form, the CDR3 reads TGCGCCAGCAGCGGGGGACAGGGGTGGACTGAAGCTTTCTTT. Translation: CASSGGQGWTEAFF.

The rearrangement joins TRBV27 to TRBJ1-1; 7 nucleotides agree with TRBD1. V lost 6 bases to trimming and J lost 4 bases; unmatched junction nucleotides: 5. The germline V gene encodes CDR1 MNHEY and CDR2 SMNVEV (reference sequence). This CDR3 is 13 amino acids long. The CDR3 sequence is CASRRQGSTEAFF. The CDR3 coding sequence is TGTGCCAGCAGGCGACAGGGAAGCACTGAAGCTTTCTTT.

The rearrangement joins TRBV11-2 to TRBJ1-2, with 9 positions matching TRBD1. V trimming: 6 bases; J trimming: 8 bases; junction bases outside the gene matches: 19. Germline CDR1 is SGHAT and CDR2 is FQNNGV. The CDR3 loop spans 17 amino acids. CDR3 nucleotide sequence: TGTGCCAGCAGAATTCAGGGACAGGGAAGGGTTGGGGAGGGCTACACCTTC. As protein: CASRIQGQGRVGEGYTF. The full variable domain, its missing parts supplied by reference TRBV11-2 and TRBJ1-2, is EAGVAQSPRYKIIEKRQSVAFWCNPISGHATLYWYQQILGQGPKLLIQFQNNGVVDDSQLPKDRFSAERLKGVDSTLKIQPAKLEDSAVYLCASRIQGQGRVGEGYTFGSGTRLTVV.

This chain uses TRBV15 with TRBJ2-1, with TRBD1 matching 7 bases. With 4 bases clipped from V and 4 bases from J, the junction kept 4 bases outside the gene matches. CDR1 is LNHNV, CDR2 YYDKDF, per germline (reference sequence). CDR3 length equals 14 residues. CDR3 coding DNA: TGTGCCACCAGCAACCGACAGGGTTACAATGAGCAGTTCTTC. Its translation: CATSNRQGYNEQFF.

This chain connects TRBV18 to TRBJ1-5; 7 nucleotides align to TRBD1. The trim removed 5 bases at V and 1 base at J, leaving 5 bases unmatched. CDR1 KGHSH and CDR2 LQKENI come from the germline V gene. The CDR3 spans 15 residues. CDR3 nucleotide sequence: TGTGCCAGCTCAGGACAGGTCGACAGCAATCAGCCCCAGCATTTT. This codes for CASSGQVDSNQPQHF.

J is TRBJ2-1 and V is TRBV28, with 8 bases identical to TRBD1. The CDR3 spans 16 residues. CDR1 is MDHEN, CDR2 SYDVKM, per germline. V lost 3 bases, J lost 1 base, and 5 bases stayed unmatched. In nucleotides, the CDR3 is TGTGCCAGCAGTTTCCACGGACAGGGTTCCTACAATGAGCAGTTCTTC. Amino acids: CASSFHGQGSYNEQFF.